These 10 T cell receptor beta chains were all obtained from the same sample, sequenced in a study of T cell repertoires in cytomegalovirus infection (dated by TCRdb to 2018 to 2020). Interpreted using the paper, the treatment or condition label stands for: in vitro stimulation with specific CMV peptide epitopes to enrich CMV-specific T cells. No cognate antigen is known for these TCRs. The reads were generated on an Illumina HiSeq 1500. TCRdb ran its own pipeline on the public reads, namely fastp trimming at Q25 and MiXCR clone calling, and kept in-frame beta chains. Every entry covers one CDR3 protein and lists the most common genes and DNA from its rows. Counted in this sample were fewer than 900,000 distinct CDR3 sequences; around 29% of them appeared once. The ten most abundant clones make up about an eighth of the sample. Here the sequenced sample was cultured CD8+ T cells from PBMCs, taken from culture after CMV antigen stimulation. The receptors were gathered from a human donor in good health (CMV status not recorded). Some clones in this sample may be carry-over from other donors' samples.

The chain uses TRBV6-5 and TRBJ1-1; TRBD1 matches at 7 bases. Germline-derived CDR1 and CDR2 are MNHEY and SVGAGI. The ends lost 3 bases at V and 3 bases at J; junction bases unmatched: 4. This CDR3 spans 14 amino acids. The CDR3 coding sequence is TGTGCCAGCAGTTATCGACAGGGTCACACTGAAGCTTTCTTT. Translating gives CASSYRQGHTEAFF.

This rearrangement joins TRBV6-2 or TRBV6-3 to TRBJ1-5, with no clear D. The germline CDR1 and CDR2 sequences are MNHEY and SVGEGT. V was trimmed by 6 bases and J by 1 base, leaving 13 bases between them. There are 15 residues in the CDR3. This chain's CDR3 is CASSRPQRSNQPQHF. For the CDR3, the DNA is TGTGCCAGCAGCCGGCCACAGAGGAGCAATCAGCCCCAGCATTTT.

In its sample, this clonotype was seen a few times. This chain joins TRBV27 and TRBJ2-7; 13 bases align to TRBD2. This CDR3 contains 18 residues. The germline CDR1 and CDR2 sequences are MNHEY and SMNVEV (reference sequence). With 4 bases clipped from V and 2 bases from J, the junction kept 11 bases outside the gene matches. The CDR3 DNA reads TGTGCCAGCAGTTCGCGGACTAGCGGGGGAAGCCCCGCCTACGAGCAGTACTTC. It translates to CASSSRTSGGSPAYEQYF.

This clonotype was picked up a small number of times. The chain combines TRBV27 with TRBJ2-7, with 7 nucleotides matching TRBD2. The CDR3 is made up of 15 amino acids. V dropped 6 bases and J dropped 3; count of bases not matched to a gene: 11. In germline, CDR1 is MNHEY, CDR2 SMNVEV (reference sequence). CDR3 DNA sequence: TGTGCCAGCAGCTATGGCGGGGGACGCAACTACGAGCAGTACTTC. Translation gives CASSYGGGRNYEQYF.

This clonotype was counted a few times. The V and J genes are TRBV6-5 and TRBJ2-2; D not certain. V lost 7 bases to trimming and J lost 5 bases, with 8 bases between them. This CDR3 has 12 amino acids. The germline CDR1 and CDR2 sequences are MNHEY and SVGAGI. CDR3: CASKLLTGELFF. The CDR3 DNA reads as TGTGCCAGCAAGTTATTAACCGGGGAGCTGTTTTTT.

This clonotype appeared a few times. The rearrangement joins TRBV6-2 or TRBV6-3 to TRBJ2-2; TRBD1 is a possible D gene (6 bases). The V end was cut by 6 bases, the J end by 8 bases, with 13 bases between. CDR3 length equals 13 residues. CDR1 and CDR2 from the germline V gene are MNHEY and SVGEGT. The CDR3 DNA reads TGTGCCAGCAGACCGACCAGGGGTGGGGAGCTGTTTTTT. It encodes CASRPTRGGELFF.

This chain joins TRBV5-1 and TRBJ2-6, with D tentatively TRBD2 (6 bases). V gave up 6 bases and J gave up 0 bases, with 19 bases separating them. This CDR3 comprises 18 residues. CDR1 is SGHRS, CDR2 YFSETQ, per germline. CDR3 DNA: TGCGCCAGCATCATAGGAGGGACGGGGGTCTCTGGGGCCAACGTCCTGACTTTC. It encodes CASIIGGTGVSGANVLTF.

Concerning this clonotype: This CDR3 fails to terminate in the conserved phenylalanine or tryptophan, so it likely reflects a read error. The chain uses TRBV2 and TRBJ2-3, with 13 bases fitting TRBD2. The CDR3 has 18 amino acids. Trimming took 2 bases from V and 1 from J; bases not matched to a gene: 6. The germline CDR1 and CDR2 sequences are SNHLY and FYNNEI. CDR3 coding DNA: TGTGCCAGCAGTGAATATGGGACTAGCGGGGAGGGCACAGATACGCAGTATTCT. Translation: CASSEYGTSGEGTDTQYS.

This chain joins TRBV29-1 and TRBJ2-1; TRBD1 agrees at 8 bases. With V trimmed by 4 bases and J by 4 bases, 6 bases remained unmatched. Germline lookup yields CDR1 SQVTM and CDR2 ANQGSEA. The CDR3 has 14 amino acids. CDR3 nucleotide sequence: TGCAGCGTTGGGAGGACAGGGCCTTACAATGAGCAGTTCTTC. The encoded protein is CSVGRTGPYNEQFF.

This rearrangement joins TRBV7-6 to TRBJ2-6; 9 bases agree with TRBD1. This CDR3 is built from 18 residues. Germline V gives CDR1 SGHVS, CDR2 FNYEAQ. Trimming took 1 base from V and 2 from J; bases not matched to a gene: 6. In nucleotides, the CDR3 is TGTGCCAGCAGCTTAGAGGGACAGGGAGAGACTGGGGCCAACGTCCTGACTTTC. Amino acid sequence: CASSLEGQGETGANVLTF.